The T cell receptor beta chain under discussion was sequenced for a study of blood T cell repertoires in COVID-19. Study at large: COVID-19 samples from acute and convalescent phases originated in the United States, Italy and Spain. The analysed material was cDNA or gDNA that came from T cells, B-cell-depleted T cells, or PBMCs.

This clone was picked up one time. In the original workflow: Reference gene primer amplification in the assay estimated nucleated cell counts. Generated by immunoSEQ multiplex PCR, the TCRdb table keeps only in-frame clones and is missing some. The V and J calls and the clone size are those of that table, but D and trimming were determined from the DNA. Of about 140,000 clones detected, approximately 80% appear once; the ten largest clones hold 3.5% to 4%. Germline-derived CDR1 and CDR2 are ENHRY and SYGVKD. The ends were cut back, 2 bases at V and 3 bases at J, with 16 bases in the middle. The CDR3 runs to 16 residues.

The chain is built from TRBV10-3 and TRBJ1-2; D is possibly TRBD1 (5 bases). This receptor was obtained from a man between 65 and 80 years old who had recovered from COVID-19. What was sequenced was peripheral blood. The CDR3 DNA is TGTGCCATCAGTGAGCGGCAGGGCCCCCTCTACTATGGCTACACCTTC. Translating it yields CAISERQGPLYYGYTF.